This T cell receptor (beta chain) is from a study of T cell changes during pregnancy in multiple sclerosis. Sequencing was performed with immunoSEQ multiplex PCR; in TCRdb, only in-frame clones are kept and a portion is missing. This sample has approximately 50,000 clones, with roughly 94% found just once. Per the germline V gene, CDR1 is GTSNPN and CDR2 is SVGIG (reference sequence). V shed 3 bases and J shed 4 bases, with 10 bases lying between them. This CDR3 contains 13 residues. The sample here was CD4+ T cells from peripheral blood mononuclear cells, taken in the third trimester of pregnancy. The chain employs TRBV30 and TRBJ1-5; D not resolved. The sequence was obtained from a female donor with multiple sclerosis, enrolled in a pregnancy study. CDR3 in amino acids: CAWSPSGNQPQHF. The CDR3 nucleotides read TGTGCCTGGAGCCCATCGGGAAATCAGCCCCAGCATTTT. Full variable domain (remainder filled in from reference TRBV30 and TRBJ1-5): SQTIHQWPATLVQPVGSPLSLECTVEGTSNPNLYWYRQAAGRGLQLLFYSVGIGQISSEVPQNLSASRPQDRQFILSSKKLLLSDSGFYLCAWSPSGNQPQHFGDGTRLSIL.